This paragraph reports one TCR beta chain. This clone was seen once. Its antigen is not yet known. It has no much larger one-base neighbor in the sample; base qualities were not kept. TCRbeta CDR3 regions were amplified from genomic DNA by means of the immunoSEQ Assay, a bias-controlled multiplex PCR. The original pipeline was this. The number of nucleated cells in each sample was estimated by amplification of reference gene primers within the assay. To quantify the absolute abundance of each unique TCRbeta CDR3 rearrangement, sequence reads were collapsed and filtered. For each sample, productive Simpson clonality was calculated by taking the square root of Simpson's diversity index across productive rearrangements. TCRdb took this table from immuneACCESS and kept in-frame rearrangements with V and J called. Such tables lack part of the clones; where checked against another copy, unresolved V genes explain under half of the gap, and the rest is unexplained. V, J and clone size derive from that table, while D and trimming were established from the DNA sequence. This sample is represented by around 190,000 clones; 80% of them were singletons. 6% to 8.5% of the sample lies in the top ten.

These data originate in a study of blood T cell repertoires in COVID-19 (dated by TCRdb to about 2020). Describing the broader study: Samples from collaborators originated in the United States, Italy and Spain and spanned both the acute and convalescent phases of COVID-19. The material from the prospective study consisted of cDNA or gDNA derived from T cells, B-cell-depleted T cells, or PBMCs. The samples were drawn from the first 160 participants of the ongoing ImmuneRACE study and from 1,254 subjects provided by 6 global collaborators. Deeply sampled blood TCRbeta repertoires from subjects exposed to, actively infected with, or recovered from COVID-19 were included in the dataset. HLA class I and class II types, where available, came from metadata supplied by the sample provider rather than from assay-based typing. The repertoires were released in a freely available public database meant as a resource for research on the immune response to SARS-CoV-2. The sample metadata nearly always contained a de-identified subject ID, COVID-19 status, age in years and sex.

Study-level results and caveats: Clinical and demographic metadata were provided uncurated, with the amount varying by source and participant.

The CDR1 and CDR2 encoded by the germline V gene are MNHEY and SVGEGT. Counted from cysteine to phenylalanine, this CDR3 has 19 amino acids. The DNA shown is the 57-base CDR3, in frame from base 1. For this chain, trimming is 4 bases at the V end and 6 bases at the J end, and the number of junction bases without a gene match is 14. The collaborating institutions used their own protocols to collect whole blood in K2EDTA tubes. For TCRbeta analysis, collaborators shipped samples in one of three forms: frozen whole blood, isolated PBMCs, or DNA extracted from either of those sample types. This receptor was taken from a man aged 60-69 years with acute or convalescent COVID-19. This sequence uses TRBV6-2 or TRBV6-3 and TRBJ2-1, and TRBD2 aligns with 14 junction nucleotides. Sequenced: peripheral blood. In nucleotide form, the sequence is TGTGCCAGCAGTTTGGTTTTCGGGACTAGCGGGAGAAGTGGCAATGAGCAGTTCTTC. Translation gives CASSLVFGTSGRSGNEQFF.